This entry features one T cell receptor (beta chain) sequence. The table lists this clonotype with a few counts. The specificity of this receptor is unknown. No clone much larger than this one lies a single base away; base qualities are absent. V is shortened by 4 bases, J by 5 bases, and the region joining them spans 11 bases. For CDR1 and CDR2, the germline V gene lists KGHSH and LQKENI. From its cysteine to its phenylalanine, the CDR3 spans 13 amino acids. The entry retains the CDR3 DNA only, 39 bases that are in frame from base 1. The source of the sample is a study of human T cells and chemical hapten exposure (dated by TCRdb to about 2021). The study in broad terms: For sensitization, 2% DPC in acetone was applied to a roughly 2 cm by roughly 2 cm area of upper inner arm skin. Throughout the study period of around 25 weeks, patients also received therapeutic DPC doses to the scalp every week. Patch testing was performed on the upper back with Finn chambers containing 0.01% DPC, and the patch tests were scored after 6 days according to International Contact Dermatitis Research Group standards. Alopecia areata with under or over 50% scalp involvement, alopecia totalis and alopecia universalis were represented in the patient cohort, which was mostly female. Libraries were combined into a pool for sequencing, and differences in TCR yield between samples came mainly from small differences in library volumes within the pool. This study followed changes in the peripheral blood TCR repertoire in vivo during primary and secondary sensitization of alopecia patients to the hapten diphenylcyclopropenone (DPC). Patient blood was sampled pre-sensitization (week 0) and at 2, 6 and about 24 weeks after DPC sensitization. About 28 alopecia patients gave blood for TCR sequencing at one to four time points (pre-sensitization, 2, 6 and 24 weeks).

What this sample's time point label stands for: patch test 3, about 24 weeks after DPC sensitization. The sample's treatment or condition label is to be understood as: therapeutic diphenylcyclopropenone sensitization with weekly scalp DPC. At every patch-test visit, the blood draw took place before the patch test was put on. Patients were considered eligible if aged 18 to 70, diagnosed with alopecia and deemed suitable for DPC therapy, and patients were excluded if pregnant. Unfractionated whole blood was collected in Tempus Blood RNA tubes, and total RNA was extracted from that blood. The library came from RACE. Instrument on record: NextSeq 500. Library preparation attached unique molecular identifiers to individual cDNA molecules for quantitative, reproducible TCR counting. Each blood RNA sample was used to sequence both TCR alpha and TCR beta chains. Regarding the original processing steps: The median number of TCRs per sample was over 85,000, ranging from about 20,000 to 690,600. The Decombinator software suite was used to annotate V, J and CDR3 in the TCR reads. For PS versus PT1 abundance plots, all samples were subsampled to the same number of TCRs (28,000). TCRs were defined as expanded if absent before sensitization and observed at least eight times at the 2-week time point. TCRdb's own reprocessing of the public reads used fastp at Q25 and MiXCR and kept productive beta chains. Entries that share a CDR3 protein sequence are merged under the most common genes and DNA. These V and J calls originate from TCRdb's pipeline instead of the authors' own analysis. The sample table shows some 96,000 distinct CDR3 sequences, and 25% to 35% are seen once. Clones ranked in the top ten supply 10% of the sample.

Overall study outcomes, separate from this receptor: The number of PT1 expanded TCRs positively correlated with patch test score, significant at thresholds 8, 16 and 32 but not 4. After repeated subsampling, the strength of the expansion versus patch-test correlation and the threshold at which it became significant changed. Because every patient had alopecia, a presumed autoimmune disease, the patients' immune response might differ from that of healthy individuals. Expanded TCRs formed significantly more large CDR3 similarity clusters than pre-sensitization or healthy control sets, consistent with antigen-driven responses. The number of TCRs above 1 in 1000 frequency did not change with DPC sensitization; there was no evidence of global repertoire structure alterations.

The chain uses TRBV18 and TRBJ1-1; TRBD1 could be the D gene, as 6 bases match. The TCR comes from a man in his forties or fifties with alopecia areata. Some clones in this sample may be carry-over from other donors' samples. This specimen consisted of whole blood, obtained in connection with sensitization to the hapten diphenylcyclopropenone (DPC). The CDR3 region: CASSQNRETEAFF. The DNA reads as follows: TGTGCCAGCTCACAAAACAGGGAAACTGAAGCTTTCTTT.